This T cell receptor beta chain was recorded in a study of shared clonotypes between healthy human individuals. Across the study: Ranging from 18 to 49 in age, donors were a couple of women and three men. Each donor's CD8 memory used one plate, CD8 naive two, each CD4 subset three.

Findings and caveats of the study: An anticipated effect of sequencing depth on clonotype sharing among donors was recognized. As a rule, naive subsets had a larger estimated richness than memory subsets.

In regard to this clone: Its antigen is currently unknown.

Repertoires were generated with immunoSEQ multiplex PCR, while TCRdb's copy carries only in-frame clones and drops some. The sample has hundreds of thousands of clones; 95% to 97% are singletons. Positively selected for CCR7, the CD45RO-negative cells used as naive CD8 cells excluded terminally differentiated effector memory CD45RA+ cells. Sequencing was carried out using naive CD8+ T cells sorted from blood. The clonotype originates from a woman under 40 in good health.

The CDR3 reads CASSVVASGIRYEQFF. For the CDR3, the DNA is TGTGCCAGCAGCGTAGTGGCTAGCGGGATACGGTATGAGCAGTTCTTC. The chain recombines TRBV9 with TRBJ2-1, with TRBD2 matching over 9 bases. V dropped 0 bases and J dropped 8; count of bases not matched to a gene: 9. The CDR3 loop spans 16 amino acids. The germline V gene encodes CDR1 SGDLS and CDR2 YYNGEE. The whole variable domain, filled in from reference TRBV9 and TRBJ2-1, reads DSGVTQTPKHLITATGQRVTLRCSPRSGDLSVYWYQQSLDQGLQFLIQYYNGEERAKGNILERFSAQQFPDLHSELNLSSLELGDSALYFCASSVVASGIRYEQFFGPGTRLTVL.